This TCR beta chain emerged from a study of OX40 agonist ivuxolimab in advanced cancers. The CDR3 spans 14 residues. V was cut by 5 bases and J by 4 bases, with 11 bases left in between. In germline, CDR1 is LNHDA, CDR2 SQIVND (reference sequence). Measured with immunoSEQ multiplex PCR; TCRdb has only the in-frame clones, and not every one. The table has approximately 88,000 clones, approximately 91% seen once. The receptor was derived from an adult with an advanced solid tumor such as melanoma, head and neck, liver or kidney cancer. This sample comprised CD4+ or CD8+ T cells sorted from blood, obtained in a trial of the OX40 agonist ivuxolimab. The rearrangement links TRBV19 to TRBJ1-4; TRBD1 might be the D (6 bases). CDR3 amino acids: CASSRRQDNEKLFF. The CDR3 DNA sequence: TGTGCCAGTAGTCGTAGACAGGATAATGAAAAACTGTTTTTT.